This T cell receptor (beta chain) originates from a study of cytomegalovirus exposure and HLA in healthy donors. Findings and caveats of the study: Common viral pathogens seemed, in a later analysis, to connect with several of the most significant clusters. The only immune exposure information that was available was CMV serostatus.

From germline, CDR1 is SGHDT and CDR2 YYEEEE. This CDR3 contains 15 residues. V was trimmed by 4 bases and J by 4 bases, leaving 12 bases between them. Concerning this clone itself: Its antigen is not known.

It was with 60 Vbeta and 13 Jbeta primers that the PCR ran. Per the study methods: As a later analysis found, there were 70 million to 80 million unique TCR beta chains, of which roughly 11 million were shared. Sequencing was performed with immunoSEQ multiplex PCR; in TCRdb, only in-frame clones are kept and a portion is missing. For V, J and clone size, that table is used; D and trimming come from the DNA. The sample includes more than 95,000 clones, around 80% of them seen just once. The chain links TRBV5-6 to TRBJ1-6; possible D gene TRBD1, 6 bases. The source material was PBMCs. This TCR derives from a woman in her 30s in good health and CMV-seronegative. Here the CDR3 DNA reads TGTGCCAGCAGCCGATCTACAGGGTATAATTCACCCCTCCACTTT. The encoded protein is CASSRSTGYNSPLHF.